The 8 T cell receptor beta chains in this list originate from one sample, sequenced in a study of cytomegalovirus exposure and HLA in healthy donors. Both 60 Vbeta primers and 13 Jbeta primers went into the PCR. Sequencing was performed with immunoSEQ multiplex PCR; in TCRdb, only in-frame clones are kept and a portion is missing. Here the sample spans 100,000 to 150,000 clones, over 70% being singletons. Sequencing was done on a sample of PBMCs. These receptors all stem from a woman aged 40 to 50 in good health and CMV-seropositive.

The V call is TRBV19, the J call TRBJ2-1; D ambiguous. Trimming pared 9 bases from V and 8 bases from J, leaving 14 bases between. Germline V CDR1 and CDR2: LNHDA, SQIVND (reference sequence). The CDR3 loop spans 12 amino acids. CDR3 sequence (DNA): TGTGCCAGCCAGATTGGCGGCCATGAGCAGTTCTTC. Translating it yields CASQIGGHEQFF.

The chain is built from TRBV4-3 and TRBJ1-6, with TRBD1 as a possible D gene (5 bases). Per germline, CDR1 LGHNA and CDR2 YSLEER. Trimming stripped 0 bases from V and 10 bases from J, with 13 bases between. CDR3 length equals 15 residues. The CDR3 loop reads CASSQDAGFGSPLHF. The CDR3 DNA sequence: TGCGCCAGCAGCCAAGATGCAGGGTTTGGGTCACCCCTCCACTTT.

The CDR3 loop is CASSLRPEGAWGIPLHF. CDR3 nucleotide sequence: TGTGCCAGCAGTTTAAGGCCGGAGGGGGCCTGGGGTATCCCCCTCCACTTT. The chain couples TRBV28 to TRBJ1-6, with TRBD1 identical over 7 bases. CDR3 size: 17 residues. Germline V lookup: CDR1 MDHEN, CDR2 SYDVKM. The J segment lost 13 bases and the V segment lost 2 bases, leaving 17 bases of the junction unmatched.

The chain employs TRBV12-5 and TRBJ2-1, with 10 bases fitting TRBD2. Germline loops: CDR1 LGHNT, CDR2 FRNRAP. The CDR3 sequence is 20 residues long. V lost 2 bases to trimming and J lost 5 bases; unmatched junction nucleotides: 18. Here the CDR3 reads CASGLMQGGAAGGLNNEQFF. The CDR3 DNA reads TGTGCTAGTGGTTTGATGCAGGGAGGTGCAGCGGGGGGGCTCAACAATGAGCAGTTCTTC.

This chain connects TRBV27 to TRBJ1-2, with unresolved D. The CDR3 sequence is 13 residues long. The germline gives CDR1 MNHEY, CDR2 SMNVEV (reference sequence). The V end lost 6 bases, the J end lost 1 base, and 9 bases lay between the germline ends. Here the CDR3 reads CASRPSVNYGYTF. DNA of the CDR3: TGTGCCAGCAGACCATCAGTTAACTATGGCTACACCTTC.

The chain is built from TRBV6-4 and TRBJ2-1; tentative D call: TRBD2 (6 bases). The V gene's germline CDR1 is MRHNA and CDR2 SNTAGT. With 3 bases removed from V and 7 bases from J, the gap between germline ends came to 13 bases. The CDR3 has 14 residues. CDR3 region: CASSESAEGNEQFF. The DNA of the CDR3 is TGTGCCAGCAGTGAATCGGCGGAGGGTAATGAGCAGTTCTTC.

This clone was observed a few times. The chain joins TRBV6-5 to TRBJ2-5; 8 bases agree with TRBD1. With V trimmed by 5 bases and J by 4 bases, 6 bases remained unmatched. The CDR3 totals 14 residues. Germline-derived CDR1 and CDR2 are MNHEY and SVGAGI. This chain's CDR3 is CASSRTGSGETQYF. For the CDR3, the DNA is TGTGCCAGCAGTCGGACAGGGTCCGGAGAGACCCAGTACTTC.

This clone was seen repeatedly, ten times or more. The chain carries TRBV19 and TRBJ1-5; TRBD1 matches at 8 bases. The CDR3 is 15 residues long. The J segment lost 6 bases and the V segment lost 5 bases, leaving 9 bases of the junction unmatched. Germline values: CDR1 LNHDA, CDR2 SQIVND (reference sequence). CDR3 bases: TGTGCCAGTAGTCCTGTGACAGGGGTCTCTCAGCCCCAGCATTTT. Translating gives CASSPVTGVSQPQHF. Full variable domain (remainder filled in from reference TRBV19 and TRBJ1-5): DGGITQSPKYLFRKEGQNVTLSCEQNLNHDAMYWYRQDPGQGLRLIYYSQIVNDFQKGDIAEGYSVSREKKESFPLTVTSAQKNPTAFYLCASSPVTGVSQPQHFGDGTRLSIL.